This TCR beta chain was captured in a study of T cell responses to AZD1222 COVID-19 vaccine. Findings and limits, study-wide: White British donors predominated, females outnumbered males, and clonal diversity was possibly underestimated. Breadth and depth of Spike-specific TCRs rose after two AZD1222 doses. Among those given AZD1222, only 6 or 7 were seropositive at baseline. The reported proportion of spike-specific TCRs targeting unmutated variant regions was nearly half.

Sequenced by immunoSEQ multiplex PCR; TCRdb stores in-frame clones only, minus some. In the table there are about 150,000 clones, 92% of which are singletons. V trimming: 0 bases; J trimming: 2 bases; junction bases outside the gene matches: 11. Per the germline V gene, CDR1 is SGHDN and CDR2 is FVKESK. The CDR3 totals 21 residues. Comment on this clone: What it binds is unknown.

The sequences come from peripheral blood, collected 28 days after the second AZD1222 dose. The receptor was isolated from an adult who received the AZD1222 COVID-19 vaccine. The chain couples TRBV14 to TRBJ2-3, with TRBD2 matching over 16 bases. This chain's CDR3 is CASSQDLRGLAGGSITDTQYF. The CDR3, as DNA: TGTGCCAGCAGCCAAGATCTACGGGGACTAGCGGGAGGGTCTATCACAGATACGCAGTATTTT.